This TCR beta chain was sequenced during a study of OX40 agonist ivuxolimab in advanced cancers. Looking at the study overall: It was ivuxolimab, an agonistic anti-OX40 (CD134) antibody, that patients were treated with. Partial responses were observed in three patients, of whom one had hepatocellular carcinoma and two had cutaneous melanoma.

In regard to this clone: Its antigen is still unknown. Sequence at one end of the junction differs from germline and may be a read error.

CDR3 length equals 13 residues. CDR1 and CDR2 from the germline V gene are SEHNR and FQNEAQ (reference sequence). Assay: immunoSEQ multiplex PCR; the TCRdb copy retains only in-frame clones and omits some. Here the sample spans 150,000 to 180,000 clones, roughly 94% being singletons. General observations from the study: The average count of expanded clones was higher among CD8+ T cells than among CD4+. Normalized expansion of T-cell clones was also low for some nonresponders.

The specimen was CD4+ or CD8+ T cells sorted from blood, collected in a trial of the OX40 agonist ivuxolimab. The receptor was isolated from an adult with an advanced solid tumor such as melanoma, head and neck, liver or kidney cancer. The V call is TRBV7-9, the J call TRBJ1-3; D possibly corresponds to TRBD1 (6 bases). CDR3 in amino acids: CASSLRGGPLSVF. CDR3 nucleotide sequence: TGTGCCAGCAGCTTACGGGGGGGCCCGCTGTCAGTTTTT.